A selection of T cell receptor beta chains follows, all from one sample in a study of cytomegalovirus exposure and HLA in healthy donors. Profiled with immunoSEQ multiplex PCR; TCRdb holds only in-frame clones, not every one. The sample records about 74,000 clones, approximately 72% being singletons. The sample consisted of PBMCs. The receptors were gathered from a woman in her forties in good health and CMV-seropositive. The CDR3 runs from the conserved cysteine through the conserved F or W. A D gene is named only where the DNA matches it firmly. Size values are once, few and many counts, or a class for expanded clones, and some rows have none.

clone size	V gene	D gene	J gene	CDR3 DNA	CDR3 protein
.	TRBV7-2	.	TRBJ2-3	TGTGCCAGCAGCTTAGGGTTTGGCGCGGCTACAGATACGCAGTATTTT	CASSLGFGAATDTQYF
.	TRBV4-1	.	TRBJ1-3	TGCGCCAGCAGCCAAGATGGGGGAGGCTCTGGAAACACCATATATTTT	CASSQDGGGSGNTIYF
.	TRBV7-9	TRBD1	TRBJ1-5	TGTGCCAGCAGCTTAGGGACAGGGCATCAGCCCCAGCATTTT	CASSLGTGHQPQHF
.	TRBV5-4	.	TRBJ2-5	TGTGCCAGCAGCTTAAACCTTAACTCACAAGAGACCCAGTACTTC	CASSLNLNSQETQYF
once	TRBV18	.	TRBJ1-2	TGTGCCAGCTCACCACCGGGGGGGGGCTACACCTTC	CASSPPGGGYTF
.	TRBV2	.	TRBJ1-3	TGTGCCACGATCCGGGGGTCCTCTGGAAACACCATATATTTT	CATIRGSSGNTIYF
.	TRBV19	TRBD1	TRBJ1-1	TGTGCCAGTAGTACTTCAGGGGGTTGGAACACTGAAGCTTTCTTT	CASSTSGGWNTEAFF
.	TRBV5-1	.	TRBJ2-3	TGCGCCAGCGGGGTAGGGGGAGGGCCGTCAGATACGCAGTATTTT	CASGVGGGPSDTQYF
once	TRBV10-3	.	TRBJ1-1	TGTGCCATAAGACAGGCGAACACTGAAGCTTTCTTT	CAIRQANTEAFF
.	TRBV9	TRBD1	TRBJ1-6	TGTGCCAGCAGCGTAGGGACAGGGCCCAATTCACCCCTCCACTTT	CASSVGTGPNSPLHF
few	TRBV28	TRBD1	TRBJ1-1	TGTGCCACCTCACAGGGGGTGAACACTGAAGCTTTCTTT	CATSQGVNTEAFF
.	TRBV6-5	.	TRBJ2-2	TGTGCCAGCAGTTACCAAGCGACTAGCGGGGAGCTGTTTTTT	CASSYQATSGELFF
.	TRBV12-5	.	TRBJ2-1	TGTGCTAGCCTTGCGGATGGCAATGAGCAGTTCTTC	CASLADGNEQFF
once	TRBV5-6	TRBD2	TRBJ2-1	TGTGCCAGCAGACTGGGACTAGCGGAGTACAATGAGCAGTTCTTC	CASRLGLAEYNEQFF
few	TRBV21-1	.	TRBJ2-7	TGTGCCAGCAGCGCCCCGAGAGCCGCCTACGAGCAGTACTTC	CASSAPRAAYEQYF
.	TRBV4-1	.	TRBJ2-3	TGCGCCAGCAGCCAAGATAGAGGGACAGATACGCAGTATTTT	CASSQDRGTDTQYF
.	TRBV4-1	TRBD2	TRBJ2-7	TGCGCCAGCAGCCCGATCCCGACTAGCGGGGCCTACGAGCAGTACTTC	CASSPIPTSGAYEQYF
many	TRBV6-5	TRBD1	TRBJ2-7	TGTGCCAGCGGATCACCGGGACAGGGGATCTACGAGCAGTACTTC	CASGSPGQGIYEQYF
.	TRBV18	.	TRBJ2-2	TGTGCCAGCTCACCACAGAAGCAGGGGACGGCCGGGGAGCTGTTTTTT	CASSPQKQGTAGELFF
.	TRBV6-1	TRBD2	TRBJ2-1	TGTGCCAGCAGTGAACTAGCGGGAACTGGGAATGAGCAGTTCTTC	CASSELAGTGNEQFF
.	TRBV30	TRBD1	TRBJ1-1	TGTGCCTGGAATACCGCCAGGGGGACTGAAGCTTTCTTT	CAWNTARGTEAFF
.	TRBV5-8	TRBD1	TRBJ2-7	TGTGCCAGCAGCTCCCAGGGGGTCTCCTACGAGCAGTACTTC	CASSSQGVSYEQYF
.	TRBV19	TRBD1	TRBJ1-2	TGTGCCAGTAAGGGTGGGGACAGGGACTTAACTGGCTACACCTTC	CASKGGDRDLTGYTF
few	TRBV5-5	.	TRBJ2-7	TGTGCCAGCAGCTTGGGTCTTGCGGACTACGAGCAGTACTTC	CASSLGLADYEQYF
.	TRBV6-5	.	TRBJ2-2	TGTGCCAGCAGTTACTGGCGGGAGAACACCGGGGAGCTGTTTTTT	CASSYWRENTGELFF
once	TRBV28	.	TRBJ2-7	TGTGCCAGCAGTTTCAGCTACGAGCAGTACTTC	CASSFSYEQYF
.	TRBV19	TRBD2	TRBJ2-3	TGTGCCAGTAGTATGGGACTAGCGGGAGGCACAGATACGCAGTATTTT	CASSMGLAGGTDTQYF
.	TRBV18	.	TRBJ2-5	TGTGCCAGCTCACCACTAGTTCAAGAGACCCAGTACTTC	CASSPLVQETQYF
few	TRBV2	TRBD2	TRBJ2-7	TGTGCCAGCAGTGGAGCTAGCGGACCCTACGAGCAGTACTTC	CASSGASGPYEQYF
.	TRBV2	.	TRBJ2-7	TGTGCCAGCAGTGAAGCGGGGGCGTACGAGCAGTACTTC	CASSEAGAYEQYF
.	TRBV5-4	TRBD1	TRBJ1-2	TGTGCCAGCAGCTTGGGGAAGGAGGGGGCGAGGGGAGGCTACACCTTC	CASSLGKEGARGGYTF
.	TRBV19	.	TRBJ1-5	TGTGCCAGTAGGGGCCTCAATCAGCCCCAGCATTTT	CASRGLNQPQHF
.	TRBV19	.	TRBJ2-1	TGTGCCAGTAGTGGGTACTCGGAGAATGAGCAGTTCTTC	CASSGYSENEQFF
.	TRBV4-1	TRBD1	TRBJ1-2	TGCGCCAGCAGCCAAGACCGACAGGGCTACTATGGCTACACCTTC	CASSQDRQGYYGYTF
.	TRBV19	.	TRBJ2-7	TGTGCCAGTAAGAAGTATGTAGACAACTCCTACGAGCAGTACTTC	CASKKYVDNSYEQYF
.	TRBV19	TRBD1	TRBJ2-7	TGTGCCAGTAGTTCACCGGGACAGGGGGTATACGAGCAGTACTTC	CASSSPGQGVYEQYF
.	TRBV6-6	TRBD1	TRBJ1-6	TGTGCCAGCAGCACACAGGGGACTGGGTCACCCCTCCACTTT	CASSTQGTGSPLHF
.	TRBV5-1	.	TRBJ2-7	TGCGCCAGCAGCTTAGGAGGGGGGGCAAACGAGCAGTACTTC	CASSLGGGANEQYF
.	TRBV4-2	.	TRBJ2-3	TGTGCCAGCAGCCAAGATCTGAGGCACGGCTTAGATACGCAGTATTTT	CASSQDLRHGLDTQYF
.	TRBV25-1	.	TRBJ2-3	TGTGCCAGCAGTGTCGGACAGCCCACAGATACGCAGTATTTT	CASSVGQPTDTQYF
.	TRBV30	TRBD1	TRBJ2-3	TGTGCCTGGAGTGTAGGGGGCGCTTATCAGATAGATACGCAGTATTTT	CAWSVGGAYQIDTQYF
.	TRBV25-1	.	TRBJ2-5	TGTGCCAGCAGTGTAGCGGCTCACGGGGAGACCCAGTACTTC	CASSVAAHGETQYF
.	TRBV28	TRBD1	TRBJ2-7	TGTGCCAGCAGTCCGACGGACAGGGGTTGGACTATTTACGAGCAGTACTTC	CASSPTDRGWTIYEQYF
few	TRBV5-4	TRBD1	TRBJ1-1	TGTGCCAGCAGCTTTAACAGGGGGACTGAAGCTTTCTTT	CASSFNRGTEAFF
.	TRBV12-5	TRBD2	TRBJ2-7	TGTGCTAGTGCCCGGACTAGCGGGAGGCCGAGCTCCTACGAGCAGTACTTC	CASARTSGRPSSYEQYF
few	TRBV5-1	.	TRBJ2-6	TGCGCCAGCAGCTTGTTCGGGGGGCAGTACGTCCTGACTTTC	CASSLFGGQYVLTF
.	TRBV6-1	TRBD2	TRBJ2-7	TGTGCCAGCAGTGAAACTAGCGGGAGGCCCGCCTACGAGCAGTACTTC	CASSETSGRPAYEQYF
few	TRBV6-5	.	TRBJ2-5	TGTGCCATCAGTACGGGTCCGGTTAGCCGAGAGACCCAGTACTTC	CAISTGPVSRETQYF